The text below deals with one T cell receptor (beta chain). Sequencing was performed with immunoSEQ multiplex PCR; in TCRdb, only in-frame clones are kept and a portion is missing. This sample yields about 210,000 clones, of which roughly 84% are seen a single time; 9.7% belongs to the top ten. The source of the sample is a study of blood T cell repertoires in COVID-19. Background on the study: The samples span acute and convalescent COVID-19 from the United States, Italy and Spain.

Germline assignment: CDR1 MGHRA and CDR2 YSYEKL. The CDR3 is made up of 14 amino acids. V was clipped by 1 base and J by 0 bases, with 6 bases between them. The rearrangement uses TRBV4-1 and TRBJ1-1; possible D gene TRBD1, 5 bases. The sequencing sample was made of peripheral blood. This TCR was sampled from a man in his fifties with active or convalescent COVID-19. CDR3 DNA sequence: TGCGCCAGCAGCCAAGGGGGCATGAACACTGAAGCTTTCTTT. Translated: CASSQGGMNTEAFF.